A selection of T cell receptor beta chains follows, all from one sample in a study of tumor-infiltrating lymphocytes in primary liver carcinoma. MiXCR, applied by TCRdb to the multiplex PCR reads, yields one record per CDR3 protein. The data contain roughly 25,000 distinct CDR3 sequences, around 84% of them singletons. Sequencing was done on a sample of liver tumor tissue from sampling region 3. The source of these receptors is a man in his forties or fifties with primary liver carcinoma and hepatitis B virus infection. Each CDR3 is given with its conserved first and last residue. The D gene is left open where the match is weak. Not all rows give a size; the values are once, few, many and, for expanded clones, a class.

>-|TRBV12-3/TRBV12-4|15|TRBD2|TRBJ2-5
TGTGTCAGCAGGGCGGGTGGGCTAGCGGGAGAGACCCAGTACTTC
CVSRAGGLAGETQYF
>-|TRBV29-1|15|-|TRBJ2-7
TGCAGCGTTGCAGGCAATCGGTACGCGACCTACGAGCAGTACTTC
CSVAGNRYATYEQYF
>-|TRBV11-2|18|-|TRBJ2-3
TGTGCCAGCAGCTTAGCGGAGGCGAGTTCGTCGAGCACAGATACGCAGTATTTT
CASSLAEASSSSTDTQYF
>-|TRBV12-3/TRBV12-4|13|-|TRBJ1-6
TGTGCCAACTCCGATAGGGACGACTCACCCCTCCACTTT
CANSDRDDSPLHF
>-|TRBV12-3/TRBV12-4|12|-|TRBJ1-6
TGTGCCAGCAGTTTAAATAATTCACCTCTCCGCTTT
CASSLNNSPLRF
>-|TRBV6-5|15|-|TRBJ2-7
TGTGCCAACAGAAAAAAGCTGGAGACCATGGGTGAGCAGTACTTC
CANRKKLETMGEQYF
>once|TRBV11-3|15|-|TRBJ2-2
TGTGTCAGGTGGCGCCTTAAACACATCACCGGGGAGTTGTTTTTT
CVRWRLKHITGELFF
>-|TRBV11-2|17|TRBD1|TRBJ2-2
TGTGCCAGCAGCTCAGCATTAGGAGGGGCGAACACAGGGGGACTGTTTTTT
CASSSALGGANTGGLFF
>-|TRBV6-1|14|-|TRBJ2-1
TGTGCCAGCACTGGAACCCTCAAGTACAATGAGCAGTTCTTC
CASTGTLKYNEQFF
>-|TRBV6-6|16|-|TRBJ1-5
TGTGCCAGCAGTTATCCCCCGACAGGTGAGCCTCAGTCCCAGCGTTTT
CASSYPPTGEPQSQRF
>-|TRBV5-5|15|-|TRBJ2-1
TGTGCCAGTAGCACTGGGCAGGGTTCCTACAATGTGCAGTTCTTC
CASSTGQGSYNVQFF
>-|TRBV11-2|13|-|TRBJ1-5
TGTGCCAGCAGCTTAGAAAGCGGGCAGCCCCAGCATTTT
CASSLESGQPQHF
>-|TRBV6-6|13|-|TRBJ2-7
TGTGCCAGCAGTTATCCAGAGCCTAACGAGCAGTACTTC
CASSYPEPNEQYF
>-|TRBV28|14|-|TRBJ2-2
TGTGCCAGCCTTAGGAGGGCTCGGTCCGGGGAGCTATTTTTT
CASLRRARSGELFF
>-|TRBV7-8|16|-|TRBJ2-2
TGTGCCAGCAGCTTAGGAGTAGAGAGAGTTTCCGGGGAGCTGTTTTTT
CASSLGVERVSGELFF
>-|TRBV11-2|13|-|TRBJ2-3
TGTGCCAGCAGTTACAGAACGGCGTATACGCAGTATTTT
CASSYRTAYTQYF
>-|TRBV30|13|-|TRBJ2-6
TGTGCCTGGAGAGTTAGTGGGACCAACGTCCTGACTTTC
CAWRVSGTNVLTF
>-|TRBV11-3|17|TRBD2|TRBJ2-1
TGTGCCAGCAGCTTACACCCCCGGACTAGCGGGTTCAATGAGCAGTTCTTC
CASSLHPRTSGFNEQFF
>-|TRBV11-2|15|-|TRBJ1-4
TGTGTCAGCAACTTAGACGGGTTCGCTAATGGAAAACTGTTTTTT
CVSNLDGFANGKLFF
>-|TRBV29-1|14|-|TRBJ1-1
TGTAGCGTTGAAGGGATATGGCGCGGCACTGAAGCTTTCTTT
CSVEGIWRGTEAFF
>-|TRBV6-2/TRBV6-3|14|TRBD2|TRBJ2-1
TGTGCCAGCGGCGGGACTAGCGACTATAATGAGCAGTCCTTC
CASGGTSDYNEQSF
>once|TRBV12-3/TRBV12-4|15|-|TRBJ2-7
TGTACCAGCAGTCGAGGGACGGACTCGACCTACGGGCAGTACTTC
CTSSRGTDSTYGQYF
>-|TRBV28|17|TRBD1|TRBJ2-3
TGTGCCAACAGTTTTGTCGGGACAGGGGTCGGCGCAGATACGCAGTATTTT
CANSFVGTGVGADTQYF
>-|TRBV4-2|19|TRBD1|TRBJ1-5
TGTGCCAGCAGCCAAGGGGAGGGGTTGGGACAGCTTAGCAATGAACCCCAGCATTTT
CASSQGEGLGQLSNEPQHF
>-|TRBV11-2|16|TRBD1|TRBJ2-5
TGTGTCAGCCGCCAAACTCCTGACAGGGGGAAAGAGACCCAGTACTTC
CVSRQTPDRGKETQYF
>-|TRBV11-2|17|TRBD2|TRBJ2-1
TGTGCCAGCAACTCCATATATAGCGGGGTCTCCTACAATGAGCAGTTCTTC
CASNSIYSGVSYNEQFF
>-|TRBV28|17|TRBD2|TRBJ2-5
TGTACCAGCAGTTTACTCGTCGGTAGCGGGATGATTGAGACCCAGTATTTC
CTSSLLVGSGMIETQYF
>-|TRBV6-6|13|TRBD1|TRBJ2-5
TGTGCCAGGAGTTACTGGCAGGGGGAGACTCAGTACTTC
CARSYWQGETQYF
>-|TRBV6-5|17|-|TRBJ2-7
TGTGCCAGCAGTTGCCGGGACATCGGTAGGCGAGGGAACGAGCAGTACTTC
CASSCRDIGRRGNEQYF
>-|TRBV7-2|17|TRBD2|TRBJ2-7
TGTGCCAGCAGCCGATTCCGGACTAGCGGGAGATTCTACGAGCAGTACTTC
CASSRFRTSGRFYEQYF
>-|TRBV4-1|11|-|TRBJ1-3
TGCGCCAGCAGCCAACCGGAGACTATATATTTT
CASSQPETIYF
>-|TRBV12-3/TRBV12-4|13|TRBD1|TRBJ1-1
TGTGCCAGCAATAAGGGGGCTGGGACTGAAGCTTTCTTT
CASNKGAGTEAFF
>once|TRBV7-8|14|TRBD1|TRBJ2-1
TGTGTCAGCAGCCCGGACAGGATCCATAATGAGCAGTTCTTC
CVSSPDRIHNEQFF
>-|TRBV10-3|16|TRBD1|TRBJ1-1
TGTGCCATCAGTTACGATAGTGGACAGGGGGGGACTAAAGCTTTGTTT
CAISYDSGQGGTKALF
>medium-sized|TRBV12-3/TRBV12-4|15|TRBD1|TRBJ2-7
TGTGCCAGCAGTTTACTAGGGGGCCGAGGTAGAGAGCAGTACTTC
CASSLLGGRGREQYF
>medium-sized|TRBV7-9|12|-|TRBJ2-2
TGTGCCAGCAGGTCGAACACCGGGGAGCTGTTTTTT
CASRSNTGELFF
>few|TRBV4-2|16|TRBD2|TRBJ2-7
TGTGCCAGCAGCCGGGCGGCTAGCGGAGTTTCCTACGAGCAGTACTTC
CASSRAASGVSYEQYF
>few|TRBV6-5|12|TRBD2|TRBJ2-1
TGCGCCAGCAGTTGGAGAGCGGGGGAGCAGCTCTTC
CASSWRAGEQLF
>many|TRBV14|15|-|TRBJ2-5
TGTGCCAGCAGCCTCATGACAGGCCCCCAAGAGACCCAGTACTTC
CASSLMTGPQETQYF
>-|TRBV2|17|-|TRBJ1-3
TGTGCCAGCAACGGAGTTCCAGGCTTTGACTCTGGAAACACCATATATTTT
CASNGVPGFDSGNTIYF
>few|TRBV6-5|17|TRBD2|TRBJ2-5
TGTGCCACCATTGGACTAGCGGGAGGCACCCTCCAAGAGACCCAGTACTTC
CATIGLAGGTLQETQYF
>-|TRBV5-4|15|TRBD2|TRBJ2-3
TGTGACAACAGCTATCTAGCGGGAGGGCCCGATACGCAGTATTTT
CDNSYLAGGPDTQYF
>many|TRBV28|17|-|TRBJ2-1
TGTGCCAGCAGTTTAAACTCGGGCGGAAGCTCCTACAATGAGCAGTTCTTC
CASSLNSGGSSYNEQFF
>-|TRBV6-5|13|-|TRBJ2-2
TGTGCCATCAGTGGCGACGGCGACGGGGAGCTGCTTTTT
CAISGDGDGELLF
>-|TRBV29-1|12|TRBD2|TRBJ2-1
TGCAGTGTTGAAGGACTAGGGAATGATCAGTTCTTC
CSVEGLGNDQFF
>-|TRBV6-5|15|-|TRBJ2-7
TGTGCTAGCAGTTACTCGATTACAGGGTTGAGCGAGCAGTACTTC
CASSYSITGLSEQYF
>many|TRBV9|15|TRBD1|TRBJ2-1
TGTGCCAGCAGCGCGGGCCAGGGGGCGAGCAATGAGCAGTTCTTC
CASSAGQGASNEQFF
>-|TRBV12-3/TRBV12-4|13|-|TRBJ2-5
TGTGCCAGAAGTTTAACGGTTGGGGGGACGCATTACTTC
CARSLTVGGTHYF
>-|TRBV6-5|15|TRBD1|TRBJ2-1
TGTGCCAGCAGTTACCGTCCCGGGACAGGGTTGGAGGAGTTCTTT
CASSYRPGTGLEEFF
>-|TRBV29-1|15|TRBD1|TRBJ1-6
TGCAGCGTCCCCCGGCTTGGACAGGGGGACACACCCCTCCACTTT
CSVPRLGQGDTPLHF
>-|TRBV12-5|14|-|TRBJ2-3
TGTGCTAGAGCCGACCAACTAGGAGTGCATACGCAATATTTT
CARADQLGVHTQYF
>-|TRBV29-1|12|-|TRBJ2-1
TGCAGCGTTGAAAAAGGTCGTACTGAGCAGTTCTTC
CSVEKGRTEQFF
>once|TRBV13|15|-|TRBJ1-6
TGTGCCAGTAGCGTAGGCACTCAGGGTCGATCACCCCTCCACTTT
CASSVGTQGRSPLHF
>-|TRBV29-1|12|TRBD2|TRBJ2-1
TGCAGCGTCCGACCAGCGGGATATGAGCAATTCTTC
CSVRPAGYEQFF
>-|TRBV5-4|16|-|TRBJ1-1
TGTGCCAGCAGCTTGGGTCGAGAGGGGACGAGCACTGAAGCTTTCTTT
CASSLGREGTSTEAFF